Only a few counts were recorded for the clone carrying this T cell receptor beta chain. Its antigen is unidentified. The data were taken from a study of CD8 T cells in ankylosing spondylitis. 5'-RACE, quantitative and with molecular barcodes, yielded the TCR beta libraries. TCRdb called the 5' RACE reads again in MiXCR, with one record for every CDR3 protein. The sample records 250,000 to 350,000 distinct CDR3 sequences, 6.5% to 10% being singletons. Study-level results: A motif in TCR beta, a set of seven to nine highly homologous variants, appeared characteristic of ankylosing spondylitis blood. Significant enrichment of disease-linked clones was reported in matched ankylosing spondylitis synovial fluid.

Sequencing was done on a sample of blood, either unsorted or a sorted T cell fraction (not recorded which). The source is a male donor with ankylosing spondylitis.

CDR3 coding DNA: TGTGCCAGCAGCCCGTCTCCGGGACGGAGTCTCCAAGAGACCCAGTACTTC. Translated: CASSPSPGRSLQETQYF. This chain links TRBV7-9 with TRBJ2-5; possibly TRBD1 or TRBD2 for D (5 bases each). The length of the CDR3 is 17 residues. The V end lost 5 bases, the J end lost 1 base, and 20 bases lay between the germline ends. In germline, CDR1 is SEHNR, CDR2 FQNEAQ (reference sequence).